The 2 T cell receptor beta chains reported below all come from one sample, sequenced in a study of cytomegalovirus exposure and HLA in healthy donors. Here immunoSEQ multiplex PCR was the method, and the copy in TCRdb shows in-frame clones only, minus some. This table has about 49,000 clones, almost 95% appearing once. Sequenced sample: PBMCs. The receptors here all came from a man between 18 and 35 years old in good health and CMV-seronegative.

The CDR3 DNA is TGTGCCAGCTCAATGGGGACTAGCGTCTACAATGAGCAGTTCTTC. It specifies CASSMGTSVYNEQFF. This chain links TRBV18 with TRBJ2-1; 10 nucleotides align to TRBD2. Germline loops: CDR1 KGHSH, CDR2 LQKENI. This CDR3 has 15 residues. Germline trimming cut 5 bases from V and 3 bases from J; bases unmatched to any gene: 4.

This clone was recorded once. J is TRBJ1-4 and V is TRBV30, with D tentatively TRBD1 (6 bases). V was trimmed by 4 bases and J by 2 bases, leaving 11 bases between them. The CDR3 consists of 14 residues. Germline values: CDR1 GTSNPN, CDR2 SVGIG (reference sequence). The CDR3 protein is CAWMARGTNEKLFF. The CDR3 nucleotides are TGTGCCTGGATGGCGAGGGGGACTAATGAAAAACTGTTTTTT.